Following are 7 T cell receptor beta chains from one sample sequenced in a study of T cell responses to AZD1222 COVID-19 vaccine. TCRdb keeps only in-frame clones here, not all; method: immunoSEQ multiplex PCR. The sample includes more than 150,000 clones, 80% to 90% of them seen just once. Sequencing was performed on peripheral blood, taken on day 0 of AZD1222 vaccination. These TCRs come from an adult in good health.

The chain joins TRBV29-1 to TRBJ1-1, with D perhaps TRBD1 (6 bases). Germline V lookup: CDR1 SQVTM, CDR2 ANQGSEA. The CDR3 has 14 amino acids. V was cut by 4 bases and J by 1 base, with 13 bases left in between. CDR3 DNA: TGCAGCGTTGGCCGGGACAACAAGAACACTGAAGCTTTCTTT. Encoded protein: CSVGRDNKNTEAFF. Full variable domain (remainder filled in from reference TRBV29-1 and TRBJ1-1): SAVISQKPSRDICQRGTSLTIQCQVDSQVTMMFWYRQQPGQSLTLIATANQGSEATYESGFVIDKFPISRPNLTFSTLTVSNMSPEDSSIYLCSVGRDNKNTEAFFGQGTRLTVV.

The gene calls are TRBV28 and TRBJ1-4; D is possibly TRBD1 (5 bases). Per the germline V gene, CDR1 is MDHEN and CDR2 is SYDVKM. The CDR3 length is 15 residues. Trimming stripped 5 bases from V and 3 bases from J, with 13 bases between. CDR3 residues: CASSTAGTANEKLFF. The CDR3 bases are TGTGCCAGCAGTACTGCCGGGACGGCTAATGAAAAACTGTTTTTT.

The rearrangement joins TRBV19 to TRBJ1-1, with TRBD1 identical over 7 bases. The germline gives CDR1 LNHDA, CDR2 SQIVND (reference sequence). The CDR3 consists of 13 residues. The junction had 3 bases not matched to a gene; V was cut back by 5 bases and J by 3 bases. CDR3 sequence reads: CASSPTGYTEAFF. Here the CDR3 DNA reads TGTGCCAGTAGTCCGACAGGGTACACTGAAGCTTTCTTT.

The rearrangement uses TRBV4-3 and TRBJ1-5, with 7 bases fitting TRBD1. Per germline, CDR1 LGHNA and CDR2 YSLEER. V shed 0 bases, J shed 2 bases, and the junction held 10 bases outside the gene matches. This CDR3 spans 18 amino acids. CDR3 sequence reads: CASSQDQGGRWGNQPQHF. For the CDR3, the DNA is TGCGCCAGCAGCCAAGATCAGGGGGGGCGCTGGGGCAATCAGCCCCAGCATTTT.

The chain couples TRBV28 to TRBJ1-2; D is unclear. Germline V lookup: CDR1 MDHEN, CDR2 SYDVKM. The CDR3 is 11 amino acids. V gave up 7 bases and J gave up 8 bases, with 11 bases separating them. The chain's CDR3 is CASKGIGGYTF. In DNA form, the CDR3 reads TGTGCCAGCAAAGGGATCGGGGGCTACACCTTC.

This clone was counted once. The J gene is TRBJ2-3, the V gene TRBV4-2; D uncertain. The ends were cut back, 0 bases at V and 3 bases at J, with 13 bases in the middle. CDR1 and CDR2 from the germline V gene are LGHNA and YNFKEQ. CDR3 length: 16 residues. The CDR3 DNA sequence: TGTGCCAGCAGCCAAGATGGACGGCAGCTTACAGATACGCAGTATTTT. It is translated as CASSQDGRQLTDTQYF.

The chain joins TRBV28 to TRBJ2-2, with 7 bases that match TRBD1. CDR1 and CDR2 from the germline V gene are MDHEN and SYDVKM. The CDR3 contains 15 residues. The ends lost 8 bases at V and 2 bases at J; junction bases unmatched: 8. The CDR3: CASGIQGLNTGELFF. CDR3 sequence (DNA): TGTGCCAGCGGGATACAGGGGCTTAACACCGGGGAGCTGTTTTTT.